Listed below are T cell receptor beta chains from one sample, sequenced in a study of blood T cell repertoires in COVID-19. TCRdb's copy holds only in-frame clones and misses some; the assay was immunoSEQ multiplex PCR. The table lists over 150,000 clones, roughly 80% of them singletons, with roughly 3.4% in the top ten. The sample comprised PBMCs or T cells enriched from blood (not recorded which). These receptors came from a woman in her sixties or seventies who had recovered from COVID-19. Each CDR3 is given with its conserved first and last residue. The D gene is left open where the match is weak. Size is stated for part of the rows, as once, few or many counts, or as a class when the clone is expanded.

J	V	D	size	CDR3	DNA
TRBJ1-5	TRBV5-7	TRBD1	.	CASSFAGLRQGFNQPQHF	TGTGCCAGCAGCTTCGCCGGTCTAAGACAGGGGTTTAATCAGCCCCAGCATTTT
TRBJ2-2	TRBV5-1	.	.	CASATRGQNTGELFF	TGCGCCAGCGCCACCCGGGGACAAAACACCGGGGAGCTGTTTTTT
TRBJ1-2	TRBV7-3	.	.	CASSLRPGDGYTF	TGTGCCAGCAGCTTAAGACCAGGGGATGGCTACACCTTC
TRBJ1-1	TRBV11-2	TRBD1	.	CASSLELWAGGHTEAFF	TGTGCCAGCAGCTTAGAGTTGTGGGCAGGGGGCCACACTGAAGCTTTCTTT
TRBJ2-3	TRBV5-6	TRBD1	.	CASSHRQGSDTQYF	TGTGCCAGCAGCCACAGACAGGGCTCAGATACGCAGTATTTT
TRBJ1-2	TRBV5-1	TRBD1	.	CASSSMGQGSGYTF	TGCGCCAGCAGCTCTATGGGACAGGGAAGCGGCTACACCTTC
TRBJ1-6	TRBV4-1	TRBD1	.	CASSRDRDNSPLHF	TGCGCCAGCAGCCGGGACAGAGATAATTCACCCCTCCACTTT
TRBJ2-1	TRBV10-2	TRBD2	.	CASSGRSVSGGAGDEQFF	TGCGCCAGCAGTGGTCGGTCTGTTAGCGGGGGGGCCGGGGACGAGCAGTTCTTC
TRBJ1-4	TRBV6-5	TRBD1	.	CASSYGAGGREKLFF	TGTGCCAGCAGTTACGGGGCAGGGGGACGTGAAAAACTGTTTTTT
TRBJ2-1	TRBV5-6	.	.	CASSVESQSYNEQFF	TGTGCCAGCAGCGTAGAGAGTCAATCCTACAATGAGCAGTTCTTC
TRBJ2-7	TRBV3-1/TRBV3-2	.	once	CASSQQGLEQYF	TGTGCCAGCAGCCAACAGGGACTCGAGCAGTACTTC
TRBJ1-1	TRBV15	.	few	CATSSRTGPNTEAFF	TGTGCCACCAGCAGCCGTACAGGGCCGAACACTGAAGCTTTCTTT
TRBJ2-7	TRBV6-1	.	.	CASSGSRTVGGPEQYF	TGTGCCAGCAGTGGGAGCCGTACAGTAGGGGGACCCGAGCAGTACTTC
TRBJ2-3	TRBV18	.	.	CASSPRRDRSTDTQYF	TGTGCCAGCTCACCAAGGAGGGACAGAAGCACAGATACGCAGTATTTT
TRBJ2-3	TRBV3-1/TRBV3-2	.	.	CASSQEPAGTPTDTQYF	TGTGCCAGCAGCCAAGAACCTGCGGGGACTCCCACAGATACGCAGTATTTT
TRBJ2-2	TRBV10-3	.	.	CAIRGPENTGELFF	TGTGCCATCAGGGGGCCGGAAAACACCGGGGAGCTGTTTTTT
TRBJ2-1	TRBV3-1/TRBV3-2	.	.	CASSHLGRDSYNEQFF	TGTGCCAGCAGCCACTTAGGGCGGGACAGCTACAATGAGCAGTTCTTC
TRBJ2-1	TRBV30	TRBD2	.	CAWGTPGLVNEQFF	TGTGCCTGGGGGACTCCGGGACTAGTTAATGAGCAGTTCTTC
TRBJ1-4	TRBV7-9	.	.	CASSLRIAENEKLFF	TGTGCCAGCAGCTTACGGATTGCGGAAAATGAAAAACTGTTTTTT
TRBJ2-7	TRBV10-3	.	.	CAISDPRASYEQYF	TGTGCCATCAGTGACCCCAGGGCATCTTACGAGCAGTACTTC
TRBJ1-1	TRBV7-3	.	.	CASRQAGSTEAFF	TGTGCCAGCAGACAAGCGGGGAGCACTGAAGCTTTCTTT
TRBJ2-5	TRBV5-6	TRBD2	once	CASSPLAGGGETQYF	TGTGCCAGCAGCCCCTTAGCGGGGGGAGGGGAGACCCAGTACTTC
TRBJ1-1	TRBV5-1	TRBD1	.	CASSGPGQGGEAFF	TGCGCCAGCAGCGGCCCGGGACAGGGTGGGGAAGCTTTCTTT
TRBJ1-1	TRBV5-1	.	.	CASSFYPGSNTEAFF	TGCGCCAGCAGCTTCTACCCCGGGTCGAACACTGAAGCTTTCTTT
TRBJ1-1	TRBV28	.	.	CASSLRIGSQTAMAFF	TGTGCCAGCAGTTTGCGGATAGGGAGTCAAACGGCAATGGCTTTCTTT